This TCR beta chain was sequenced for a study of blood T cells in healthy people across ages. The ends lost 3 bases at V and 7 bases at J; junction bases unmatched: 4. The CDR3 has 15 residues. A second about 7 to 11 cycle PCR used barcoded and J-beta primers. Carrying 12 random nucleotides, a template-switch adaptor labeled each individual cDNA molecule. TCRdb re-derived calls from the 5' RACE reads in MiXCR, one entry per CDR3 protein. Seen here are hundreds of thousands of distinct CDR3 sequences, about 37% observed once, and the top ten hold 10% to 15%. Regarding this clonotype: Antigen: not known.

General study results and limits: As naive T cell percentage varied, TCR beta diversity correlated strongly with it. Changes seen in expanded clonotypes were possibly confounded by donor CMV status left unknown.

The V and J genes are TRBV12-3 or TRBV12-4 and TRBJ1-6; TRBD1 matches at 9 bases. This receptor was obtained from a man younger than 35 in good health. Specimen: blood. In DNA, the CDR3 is TGTGCCAGCAGTTTCACAGGGGGCGTGAATTCACCCCTCCACTTT. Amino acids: CASSFTGGVNSPLHF.